Following are 16 T cell receptor beta chains from one sample sequenced in a study of siplizumab effects on memory and regulatory T cells. The table came from immunoSEQ multiplex PCR; TCRdb's copy has only in-frame clones and leaves some out. The data contain some 96,000 clones, roughly 93% of them seen just once; the ten biggest clones take up 1% to 1.5%. Sequencing was done on a sample of non-Treg CD4+ T cells sorted from blood. Receptor source: a human donor in good health.

The chain joins TRBV11-3 to TRBJ2-1; D gene ambiguous. This CDR3 region has 15 residues. CDR1 is SGHNT and CDR2 is YENEEA in the germline V gene. The germline V and J ends were trimmed by 4 bases and 0 bases, with 10 bases remaining between them. The CDR3 spells CASSSRSTSYNEQFF. In DNA, the CDR3 is TGTGCCAGCAGCTCAAGGAGTACCTCCTACAATGAGCAGTTCTTC.

The V and J genes are TRBV5-1 and TRBJ2-5; 7 bases agree with TRBD2. Germline V gene sequence: CDR1 SGHRS, CDR2 YFSETQ. This CDR3 contains 15 residues. Trimming at V came to 5 bases and at J to 6 bases, leaving 13 bases not matched to a gene. This CDR3 is CASSLEREAFKTQYF. CDR3 DNA sequence: TGCGCCAGCAGTTTAGAACGGGAGGCATTCAAGACCCAGTACTTC.

The chain links TRBV27 to TRBJ2-7, with 9 bases lining up with TRBD1. CDR1 and CDR2 (germline): MNHEY, SMNVEV (reference sequence). The CDR3 loop spans 13 amino acids. Germline trimming cut 5 bases from V and 12 bases from J; bases unmatched to any gene: 11. This chain's CDR3 is CASSLGQGRVSYF. CDR3 sequence (DNA): TGTGCCAGCAGTCTCGGACAGGGGAGGGTTTCGTACTTC.

The rearrangement joins TRBV2 to TRBJ2-7, with TRBD2 identical over 14 bases. Germline V gene lookup returns CDR1 SNHLY and CDR2 FYNNEI. After removal of 5 bases from V and 4 bases from J, the junction contained 4 bases not matched to a gene. The CDR3 loop spans 15 amino acids. This CDR3 reads CASSMGLAGVYEQYF. CDR3 in DNA: TGTGCCAGCAGTATGGGACTAGCGGGAGTTTACGAGCAGTACTTC.

V is TRBV5-1 and J is TRBJ2-5; TRBD2 agrees at 7 bases. The V and J ends lost 0 bases and 5 bases, in that order; junction bases with no gene match: 4. The V gene's germline CDR1 is SGHRS and CDR2 YFSETQ. The CDR3 sequence is 14 residues long. This chain's CDR3 is CASSLGPREETQYF. The DNA of the CDR3 is TGCGCCAGCAGCTTGGGTCCGCGGGAGGAGACCCAGTACTTC.

This clone has just one count. The rearrangement joins TRBV7-3 to TRBJ1-1; D is unresolved. V lost 0 bases to trimming and J lost 1 base, with 6 bases between them. Germline V gene data show CDR1 as SGHTA and CDR2 as FQGTGA. The CDR3 runs to 14 residues. In DNA form, the CDR3 reads TGTGCCAGCAGCTTAACGTCAGAGAACACTGAAGCTTTCTTT. Its translation: CASSLTSENTEAFF.

This clone was seen more than once but under ten times. The chain has TRBV7-2 and TRBJ2-1, with 7 bases fitting TRBD2. V was clipped by 0 bases and J by 9 bases; unmatched bases: 11. CDR3 size: 16 residues. The V gene's germline CDR1 is SGHTA and CDR2 FQGNSA. CDR3 amino acids: CASSLAPSGLDSEQFF. The CDR3 DNA follows: TGTGCCAGCAGCTTAGCACCTAGCGGACTCGATAGTGAGCAGTTCTTC. The full variable domain, rest sourced from reference TRBV7-2 and TRBJ2-1, is GAGVSQSPSNKVTEKGKDVELRCDPISGHTALYWYRQSLGQGLEFLIYFQGNSAPDKSGLPSDRFSAERTGGSVSTLTIQRTQQEDSAVYLCASSLAPSGLDSEQFFGPGTRLTVL.

The V gene is TRBV5-4, the J gene TRBJ2-3, with D possibly TRBD2 on 6 matching bases. This CDR3 has 15 residues. Germline CDR1 is SGHNT and CDR2 is YYREEE (reference sequence). V shed 1 base and J shed 0 bases, with 9 bases lying between them. CDR3 loop: CASSLFSGSTDTQYF. In nucleotides, the CDR3 is TGTGCCAGCAGCTTGTTTAGCGGTAGCACAGATACGCAGTATTTT.

The CDR3 DNA reads as TGTGCCAGCAGCGTAGGGGGACAGGGGGAGACCCAGTACTTC. Translation: CASSVGGQGETQYF. The chain links TRBV9 to TRBJ2-5; the match to TRBD1 covers 10 bases. Per germline, CDR1 SGDLS and CDR2 YYNGEE. V lost 0 bases, J lost 5 bases, and 1 base stayed unmatched. This CDR3 spans 14 amino acids. The whole variable domain, filled in from reference TRBV9 and TRBJ2-5, reads DSGVTQTPKHLITATGQRVTLRCSPRSGDLSVYWYQQSLDQGLQFLIQYYNGEERAKGNILERFSAQQFPDLHSELNLSSLELGDSALYFCASSVGGQGETQYFGPGTRLLVL.

This chain joins TRBV10-2 and TRBJ2-7; TRBD1 agrees at 7 bases. With 0 bases clipped from V and 4 bases from J, the junction kept 3 bases outside the gene matches. CDR1 is WSHSY, CDR2 SAAADI, per germline. The CDR3 consists of 14 residues. The DNA for the CDR3 is TGCGCCAGCAGTGAGTCGACAGGGAGTTACGAGCAGTACTTC. This translates into CASSESTGSYEQYF.

V usage is TRBV19 and J usage is TRBJ2-7; D is unclear. CDR3 length: 13 residues. Germline values: CDR1 LNHDA, CDR2 SQIVND (reference sequence). V lost 3 bases and J 6 bases, leaving 12 bases between the germline ends. CDR3 amino acids: CASSIKGTSEQYF. The CDR3 DNA sequence: TGTGCCAGTAGTATTAAAGGAACCTCCGAGCAGTACTTC.

A single count supports this clone. V gene TRBV6-5 combines with J gene TRBJ1-2; the match to TRBD1 covers 9 bases. CDR1 is MNHEY and CDR2 is SVGAGI in the germline V gene. The CDR3 has 14 amino acids. V gave up 6 bases and J gave up 7 bases; unmatched junction bases: 9. The CDR3 protein is CASRLEDRGGGYTF. In nucleotides, the CDR3 is TGTGCCAGCAGACTCGAGGACAGGGGAGGTGGCTACACCTTC.

J is TRBJ2-1 and V is TRBV6-1; D is unresolved. V lost 7 bases to trimming and J lost 0 bases, with 13 bases between them. The CDR3 is 15 residues long. CDR1 is MNHNS, CDR2 SASEGT, per germline. CDR3: CASMLSPSSYNEQFF. The CDR3 bases are TGTGCCAGCATGTTATCGCCTAGCTCCTACAATGAGCAGTTCTTC.

This chain uses TRBV27 with TRBJ2-7; 8 bases are a match to TRBD1. The CDR3 is 16 amino acids. Trimming cost V 6 bases and J 7 bases; bases outside gene matches: 17. The germline gives CDR1 MNHEY, CDR2 SMNVEV (reference sequence). Here the CDR3 DNA reads TGTGCCAGCAGCCCGCACGACAGGGGACCCTTAGGGGAGCAGTACTTC. Its translation: CASSPHDRGPLGEQYF.

In this sample, this clone turned up once. The chain uses TRBV10-3 and TRBJ2-7; D is uncertain. CDR1 and CDR2 from the germline V gene are ENHRY and SYGVKD. There are 14 residues in the CDR3. Trimming cost V 0 bases and J 2 bases, with 8 bases left between them. CDR3 sequence: CAISESTNPYEQYF. The CDR3 DNA is TGTGCCATCAGTGAGTCAACTAACCCCTACGAGCAGTACTTC.

This clone appeared once. This sequence joins TRBV5-1 and TRBJ2-3; D is possibly TRBD1 or TRBD2 (6 bases each). Trimming removed 4 bases at V and 6 bases at J, with 12 bases between. Germline V lookup: CDR1 SGHRS, CDR2 YFSETQ. This CDR3 has 13 residues. CDR3 amino acids: CASSDRREDTQYF. The CDR3 nucleotides read TGCGCCAGCAGCGACAGGAGGGAGGATACGCAGTATTTT. The variable domain in full, with the rest retrieved from reference TRBV5-1 and TRBJ2-3, is KAGVTQTPRYLIKTRGQQVTLSCSPISGHRSVSWYQQTPGQGLQFLFEYFSETQRNKGNFPGRFSGRQFSNSRSEMNVSTLELGDSALYLCASSDRREDTQYFGPGTRLTVL.